Given below is one T cell receptor beta chain in context. The CDR3 runs 13 residues. The germline V gene has CDR1 SNHLY and CDR2 FYNNEI. V was trimmed by 3 bases and J by 1 base, leaving 6 bases between them. Per the authors' pipeline: Using reference gene primer amplification, nucleated cell counts were estimated. Method: immunoSEQ multiplex PCR; TCRdb's copy keeps in-frame clones and lacks some. V, J and clone size were drawn from that table, and D and trimming were deduced from the DNA. The sample lists about 230,000 clones; roughly 84% were seen once. The sample originates from a study of blood T cell repertoires in COVID-19. For the study at large: The samples span acute and convalescent COVID-19 from the United States, Italy and Spain.

The chain couples TRBV2 to TRBJ1-1; D remains ambiguous. The clonotype was recovered from a man in his forties with acute or convalescent COVID-19. Material: peripheral blood. Here the CDR3 reads CASSDRGNTEAFF. The CDR3 region has the DNA TGTGCCAGCAGTGATCGAGGGAACACTGAAGCTTTCTTT.